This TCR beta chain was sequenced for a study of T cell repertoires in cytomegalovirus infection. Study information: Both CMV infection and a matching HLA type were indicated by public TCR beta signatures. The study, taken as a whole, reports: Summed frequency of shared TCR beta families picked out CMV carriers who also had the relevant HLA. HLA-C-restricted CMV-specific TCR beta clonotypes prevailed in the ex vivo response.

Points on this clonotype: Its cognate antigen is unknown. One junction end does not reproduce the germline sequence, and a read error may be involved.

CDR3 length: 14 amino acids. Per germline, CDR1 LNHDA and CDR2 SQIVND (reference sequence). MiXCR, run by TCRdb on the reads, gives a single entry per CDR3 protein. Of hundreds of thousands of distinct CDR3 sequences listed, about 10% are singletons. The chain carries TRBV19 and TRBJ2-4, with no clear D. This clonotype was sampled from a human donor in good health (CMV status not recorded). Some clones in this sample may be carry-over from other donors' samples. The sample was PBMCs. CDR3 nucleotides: TGTGCCAGTAGCGATATCTTTTCCAAAAACACTCAGTACTTC. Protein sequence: CASSDIFSKNTQYF.